This TCR beta chain originates from a study of blood T cell repertoires in COVID-19. The overall study: From the United States, Italy and Spain came samples of acute and convalescent COVID-19. T cells, B-cell-depleted T cells, or PBMCs supplied cDNA or gDNA.

In the original workflow: Nucleated cell counts were estimated from reference gene primer amplification. The repertoire was sequenced with immunoSEQ multiplex PCR; TCRdb's copy has only in-frame clones and lacks some. V, J and clone size were drawn from that table, and D and trimming were deduced from the DNA. The data hold some 16,000 clones, with about 88% observed a single time. The sequencing sample was made of peripheral blood. The sequence derives from a human donor in a cohort sampled during active COVID-19.

The CDR3 region is CASVRDRGTGELFF. CDR3 coding DNA: TGCGCCAGCGTCCGGGACAGGGGCACCGGGGAGCTGTTTTTT. This chain connects TRBV5-1 to TRBJ2-2, with 10 bases matching TRBD1. The CDR3 totals 14 residues. Germline values: CDR1 SGHRS, CDR2 YFSETQ. Unmatched junction bases numbered 4, after V lost 7 bases and J lost 4 bases.